This entry lists 26 T cell receptor beta chains sequenced from one sample in a study of blood T cells in healthy people across ages. A second PCR, run for about 7 to 11 cycles, used a sample-barcoded 5' primer plus a J-beta primer mix. One entry per CDR3 protein, called by TCRdb with MiXCR from the 5' RACE reads. This table has about 640,000 distinct CDR3 sequences, roughly 50% appearing once. The sequencing sample was made of blood. The receptors originated from a man aged 60 to 75 in good health.

V usage is TRBV2 and J usage is TRBJ2-1, with D tentatively TRBD2 (6 bases). The germline gives CDR1 SNHLY, CDR2 FYNNEI. The CDR3 consists of 13 residues. The ends were cut back, 8 bases at V and 5 bases at J, with 13 bases in the middle. In nucleotides, the CDR3 is TGTGCCAGCCTAGCTAGCGAGGACAATGAGCAGTTCTTC. It specifies CASLASEDNEQFF.

Here the CDR3 DNA reads TGTGCCAGCAGCTTAACTACTAACTATGGCTACACCTTC. Its protein product is CASSLTTNYGYTF. The V and J genes are TRBV7-9 and TRBJ1-2; D uncertain. Trimming left V 2 bases short and J 0 bases short, with 4 bases between. The CDR3 has 13 amino acids. Looked up from germline, CDR1 is SEHNR and CDR2 is FQNEAQ (reference sequence).

This clonotype was seen a handful of times. The chain couples TRBV24-1 to TRBJ1-5; D remains ambiguous. Looked up from germline, CDR1 is KGHDR and CDR2 is SFDVKD. The CDR3 loop spans 13 amino acids. The germline V and J ends were trimmed by 1 base and 2 bases, with 2 bases remaining between them. CDR3 in DNA: TGTGCCACCAGTGATTTCGGCAATCAGCCCCAGCATTTT. This gives the protein CATSDFGNQPQHF.

This chain joins TRBV20-1 and TRBJ1-2, with D unresolved. In germline, CDR1 is DFQATT, CDR2 SNEGSKA (reference sequence). V was clipped by 1 base and J by 8 bases, with 11 bases between them. This CDR3 has 12 residues. CDR3 sequence: CSARAGGEGYTF. Here the CDR3 DNA reads TGCAGTGCTAGAGCCGGTGGGGAAGGCTACACCTTC.

The chain links TRBV10-3 to TRBJ2-5; TRBD1 matches 7 bases. Trimming cost V 3 bases and J 4 bases; bases outside gene matches: 5. Germline lookup yields CDR1 ENHRY and CDR2 SYGVKD. The CDR3 has 14 residues. The CDR3, as DNA: TGTGCCATCAGTGACCCCAGACAGGGAGAGACCCAGTACTTC. This translates into CAISDPRQGETQYF.

The chain employs TRBV20-1 and TRBJ2-5; 11 nucleotides align to TRBD2. Unmatched junction bases numbered 0, after V lost 4 bases and J lost 5 bases. The CDR3 is 12 amino acids. The germline CDR1 and CDR2 sequences are DFQATT and SNEGSKA (reference sequence). The CDR3 DNA reads TGCAGTGCTATAGCGGGGGGGGAGACCCAGTACTTC. Translated: CSAIAGGETQYF.

This clonotype was counted a few times. The CDR3 sequence is CASSSGQGFYGYTF. Written as DNA, the CDR3 is TGTGCCAGCAGTTCGGGACAGGGCTTCTATGGCTACACCTTC. The gene calls are TRBV27 and TRBJ1-2; TRBD1 matches 9 bases. Germline lookup yields CDR1 MNHEY and CDR2 SMNVEV (reference sequence). The V gene end was trimmed by 4 bases and the J gene end by 4 bases; junction bases not matched to a gene: 4. The CDR3 is 14 amino acids.

This clonotype was seen a few times. The chain is built from TRBV27 and TRBJ1-4, with D possibly TRBD1 on 5 matching bases. Trimming cost V 6 bases and J 4 bases, with 12 bases left between them. Germline V gives CDR1 MNHEY, CDR2 SMNVEV (reference sequence). The CDR3 has 14 amino acids. For the CDR3, the DNA is TGTGCCAGCAGCCGAGGGGCTAATAATGAAAAACTGTTTTTT. Protein product: CASSRGANNEKLFF. The full variable domain, with the rest looked up from reference TRBV27 and TRBJ1-4, is EAQVTQNPRYLITVTGKKLTVTCSQNMNHEYMSWYRQDPGLGLRQIYYSMNVEVTDKGDVPEGYKVSRKEKRNFPLILESPSPNQTSLYFCASSRGANNEKLFFGSGTQLSVL.

V is TRBV10-3 and J is TRBJ2-2, with D possibly called TRBD1 or TRBD2 (6 bases each). This CDR3 has 17 residues. Looked up from germline, CDR1 is ENHRY and CDR2 is SYGVKD. Trimming stripped 7 bases from V and 1 base from J, with 19 bases between. As DNA, the CDR3 is TGTGCCATCACTTCGGGGGACCCGACAGGGAACACCGGGGAGCTGTTTTTT. Translated, it gives CAITSGDPTGNTGELFF.

The chain recombines TRBV6-2 or TRBV6-3 with TRBJ2-4; 8 nucleotides agree with TRBD1. Germline loops: CDR1 MNHEY, CDR2 SVGEGT. The CDR3 runs 16 residues. The ends lost 4 bases at V and 1 base at J; junction bases unmatched: 6. This chain's CDR3 is CASSSQGATAKNIQYF. Written as DNA, the CDR3 is TGTGCCAGCAGTTCTCAGGGGGCGACGGCCAAAAACATTCAGTACTTC.

This clonotype was counted between two and nine times. The genes are TRBV12-3 or TRBV12-4 and TRBJ1-4, with a tentative D call TRBD1 (5 bases). The V end was cut by 4 bases, the J end by 0 bases, with 6 bases between. The CDR3 consists of 14 residues. Written as DNA, the CDR3 is TGTGCCAGCAGTTCGGACACAACTAATGAAAAACTGTTTTTT. It translates to CASSSDTTNEKLFF.

This clonotype was counted at least ten times. The chain is built from TRBV3-1 and TRBJ2-7; D possibly uses TRBD1 or TRBD2 (5 bases each). Germline V gives CDR1 LGHDT, CDR2 YNNKEL (reference sequence). The V end was cut by 1 base, the J end by 12 bases, with 10 bases between. The CDR3 loop spans 11 amino acids. The CDR3 DNA reads TGTGCCAGCAGCCAAGCCGGGACCCCGTACTTC. Protein product: CASSQAGTPYF.

This clonotype has more than one count but fewer than ten. The chain has TRBV29-1 and TRBJ2-1; D is perhaps TRBD1 or TRBD2 (6 bases each). The CDR3 has 17 residues. The V gene lost 1 base and the J gene lost 0 bases, with 16 bases spanning the gap. Germline V lookup: CDR1 SQVTM, CDR2 ANQGSEA. The CDR3 DNA is TGCAGCGTTGAAGTTACCCGGAGGGGGAGCTCCTACAATGAGCAGTTCTTC. This gives the protein CSVEVTRRGSSYNEQFF.

This sequence joins TRBV5-1 and TRBJ2-5, with D possibly being TRBD2 (6 bases). The CDR3 is 14 amino acids. The V end lost 4 bases, the J end lost 5 bases, and 15 bases lay between the germline ends. The germline V gene has CDR1 SGHRS and CDR2 YFSETQ. Written as DNA, the CDR3 is TGCGCCAGCAGCGATGGCGGGGTGTGGGAGACCCAGTACTTC. Its protein product is CASSDGGVWETQYF.

The J gene is TRBJ2-3, the V gene TRBV5-6; 9 positions match TRBD2. Germline CDR1 is SGHDT and CDR2 is YYEEEE. Trimming removed 4 bases from V and 2 bases from J; junction bases left unmatched: 5. This CDR3 is 15 amino acids long. The CDR3 DNA sequence: TGTGCCAGCAGCATCGGGACTAGCAACACAGATACGCAGTATTTT. Translation gives CASSIGTSNTDTQYF.

The chain joins TRBV20-1 to TRBJ1-1; 8 bases fit TRBD1. The CDR3 is 12 amino acids. Germline loops: CDR1 DFQATT, CDR2 SNEGSKA (reference sequence). V was clipped by 5 bases and J by 3 bases; unmatched bases: 2. CDR3 protein: CSALDRDTEAFF. DNA for the CDR3: TGCAGTGCTTTGGACAGGGACACTGAAGCTTTCTTT.

The rearrangement joins TRBV11-1 to TRBJ2-5, with D perhaps matching TRBD2 (6 bases). The germline gives CDR1 SGHAT, CDR2 FQDESV (reference sequence). Trimming shortened V by 4 bases and J by 11 bases, and 23 bases separated the two germline ends. The CDR3 consists of 15 residues. The CDR3 nucleotides are TGTGCCAGCAGCTCCGTTCCCCGCGGGGAGAATGAGCAGTACTTC. Translated, it gives CASSSVPRGENEQYF.

The V call is TRBV2, the J call TRBJ2-1, with 11 nucleotides matching TRBD2. The germline CDR1 and CDR2 sequences are SNHLY and FYNNEI. V shed 4 bases and J 3 bases; nucleotides not matched to a gene: 8. The CDR3 is made up of 17 amino acids. The CDR3 loop reads CASSGQWLAGGYNEQFF. The CDR3 DNA reads as TGTGCCAGCAGTGGGCAGTGGCTAGCGGGGGGCTACAATGAGCAGTTCTTC.

This clonotype was detected a few times. The rearrangement uses TRBV6-1 and TRBJ2-7; D remains unclear. The CDR3 has 14 residues. Trimming pared 7 bases from V and 0 bases from J, leaving 13 bases between. Looked up from germline, CDR1 is MNHNS and CDR2 is SASEGT. This chain's CDR3 is CASKTQVSSYEQYF. Here the CDR3 DNA reads TGTGCCAGCAAGACTCAGGTGAGCTCCTACGAGCAGTACTTC.

The chain uses TRBV27 and TRBJ1-6; no clear D gene. CDR3 length equals 15 residues. V lost 3 bases to trimming and J lost 8 bases, with 14 bases between them. Germline V lookup: CDR1 MNHEY, CDR2 SMNVEV (reference sequence). DNA of the CDR3: TGTGCCAGCAGTTTTGGAGGGCCCCGGGATTCACCCCTCCACTTT. Its protein is CASSFGGPRDSPLHF.

This clonotype has more than one count but fewer than ten. The rearrangement uses TRBV5-1 and TRBJ2-5, with 8 positions matching TRBD1. The CDR3 has 14 residues. Trimming took 3 bases from V and 7 from J; bases not matched to a gene: 8. Germline assignment: CDR1 SGHRS and CDR2 YFSETQ. The CDR3 DNA is TGCGCCAGCAGCTCGACGACAGGGGTAGGGACCCAGTACTTC. Amino acids: CASSSTTGVGTQYF.

This clonotype occurred a few times. The V call is TRBV29-1, the J call TRBJ2-3; D might be TRBD2 (6 bases). The CDR3 consists of 14 residues. Between the trimmed V and J ends, which lost 6 bases and 5 bases, there was a span of 18 bases. Germline V gene data show CDR1 as SQVTM and CDR2 as ANQGSEA. CDR3 bases: TGCAGCGTCGTTCCGGGACTCGCGAGAGATACGCAGTATTTT. The encoded protein is CSVVPGLARDTQYF.

The V call is TRBV10-3, the J call TRBJ2-7, with TRBD2 matching 11 bases. The CDR3 loop spans 16 amino acids. J gave up 7 bases and V 2 bases, and 10 bases lay outside the gene matches. Per the germline V gene, CDR1 is ENHRY and CDR2 is SYGVKD. CDR3 in amino acids: CAISEPSGGIHNEQYF. CDR3 bases: TGTGCCATCAGTGAGCCTAGCGGGGGGATCCACAATGAGCAGTACTTC.

This rearrangement joins TRBV5-1 to TRBJ1-2; D is unresolved. The CDR3 runs 15 residues. The germline V gene has CDR1 SGHRS and CDR2 YFSETQ. V was cut by 4 bases and J by 2 bases, with 15 bases left in between. The CDR3 DNA reads TGCGCCAGCAGCCCGAGGGCACCGAGCAACTATGGCTACACCTTC. It encodes CASSPRAPSNYGYTF.

The V and J genes are TRBV20-1 and TRBJ1-2; TRBD1 matches at 7 bases. Per germline, CDR1 DFQATT and CDR2 SNEGSKA (reference sequence). The CDR3 contains 13 residues. J lost 6 bases, V lost 3 bases, and 7 bases had no gene match. This CDR3 reads CSARTGIADGYTF. CDR3 coding DNA: TGCAGTGCTAGGACAGGGATAGCGGATGGCTACACCTTC.

The chain recombines TRBV20-1 with TRBJ1-1, with TRBD1 identical over 7 bases. Per germline, CDR1 DFQATT and CDR2 SNEGSKA (reference sequence). V gave up 1 base and J gave up 4 bases; unmatched junction bases: 3. CDR3 length: 13 amino acids. The CDR3 DNA sequence: TGCAGTGCTAGAGGGCAGGGGGTCACTGAAGCTTTCTTT. Amino acids: CSARGQGVTEAFF.